This T cell receptor beta chain was retrieved from a study of cytomegalovirus exposure and HLA in healthy donors. General study points: In an earlier analysis, about 90% or about 30%: the productive usage of most TCR beta V segments. Around 160 TCR beta chains were listed as cytomegalovirus-associated.

The donors comprised healthy bone marrow donors. Regarding this clone: Its target is not known.

With 60 Vbeta and 13 Jbeta primers, the PCR was carried out. As processed by the authors: Among the unique TCR beta chains that a later analysis counted, about 85 million in all, 9.5 million to 11 million were shared. Using immunoSEQ multiplex PCR, the repertoire was profiled, and TCRdb retains in-frame clones only, with some absent. That table is the source of V, J and clone size, and D and trimming were worked out from the DNA. The profile shows about 83,000 clones, over 70% of them singletons. Trimming pared 1 base from V and 4 bases from J, leaving 11 bases between. The CDR3 is made up of 14 amino acids. In germline, CDR1 is SGHTA, CDR2 FQGTGA.

The chain links TRBV7-3 to TRBJ2-7; a weak D match, TRBD2 (5 bases). The receptor's source is a man between 18 and 29 years old in good health and CMV-seropositive. The sample consisted of PBMCs. CDR3 nucleotide sequence: TGTGCCAGCAGCTTAAGCCCAGGAGGTTACGAGCAGTACTTC. Protein sequence: CASSLSPGGYEQYF.